The T cell receptor beta chain under discussion was sequenced for a study of T cell repertoires in cytomegalovirus infection (dated by TCRdb to between 2017 and 2020). For context, the study as a whole: Peptide stimulations targeted recently identified HLA-C-restricted CMV epitopes, whose presentation resists viral immunomodulation, together with well-studied HLA-B-restricted epitopes. The HLA type of each donor mattered for the analysis, because public TCR beta signatures pointed to carriage of CMV infection along with the matching HLA type.

Broad study findings and their caveats: Cumulative frequency of public TCR beta family members discriminated carriers of CMV infection plus the relevant HLA type in this cohort and an independent roughly 350-donor cohort. The ex vivo response was dominated by HLA-C-restricted CMV-specific TCR beta clonotypes, which also provided the single most frequent clonotype in two of eight donors.

Instrument used: Illumina HiSeq 1500. The public reads were reprocessed in TCRdb via fastp at Q25 and MiXCR, keeping in-frame beta chains. Records with the same CDR3 protein are collapsed into one entry carrying the most frequent genes and DNA. Within this sample are about 180,000 distinct CDR3 sequences, with about 20% of them counted one time only. The ten top clones hold roughly 25% of the sample. The treatment or condition tag for this specimen amounts to: in vitro stimulation with specific CMV peptide epitopes to enrich CMV-specific T cells. For this clonotype: Its antigen is unknown. Per-base quality was not reported, and no clone a single base away is much larger than it.

The sequences come from CD8+ T cells from cultured PBMCs, collected from culture after CMV antigen stimulation. The sequence was collected from a human donor in good health (CMV status not recorded). Some clones in this sample may be carry-over from other donors' samples.

The CDR3 sequence is CASSEGGRRGPSTQYF. The sequence in DNA is TGTGCCAGCAGTGAAGGGGGCAGGCGGGGTCCAAGCACGCAGTATTTT. The chain is made from TRBV2 and TRBJ2-3; TRBD2 is possibly the D segment (6 matching bases). Via the germline V gene, CDR1 is SNHLY and CDR2 FYNNEI. Measured from the cysteine to the phenylalanine, the CDR3 is 16 residues long. This entry keeps only the CDR3 DNA: 48 bases, framed from base 1. V loses 1 base, J loses 9 bases, and the germline ends lie 20 bases apart.